The present T cell receptor (beta chain) was sequenced within a study of OX40 agonist ivuxolimab in advanced cancers. Background on the study: Those treated in dose escalation had hepatocellular carcinoma, melanoma, renal cell cancer or head and neck cancer.

A note on this clone: Its antigen is unidentified.

Researchers took blood at baseline, on cycle 4 day 1, and on cycle 7 day 1. Produced via immunoSEQ multiplex PCR; TCRdb's table is partial and in-frame only. The table lists 70,000 to 90,000 clones, roughly 89% of them singletons, with almost 8.5% in the top ten. Broader study findings: Dosing at 0.1 to 3.0 mg/kg was accompanied by clonal expansion of CD4+ and CD8+ blood T cells by week 6. Expanded peripheral T cell antigen specificity was not determined.

V was trimmed by 3 bases and J by 3 bases, leaving 8 bases between them. The germline V gene has CDR1 GTSNPN and CDR2 SVGIG (reference sequence). The CDR3 is made up of 12 amino acids. This TCR was recovered from an adult with an advanced solid tumor such as melanoma, head and neck, liver or kidney cancer. The rearrangement joins TRBV30 to TRBJ1-1; no firm D call. Sequencing used CD4+ or CD8+ T cells sorted from blood, obtained in a trial of the OX40 agonist ivuxolimab. CDR3 bases: TGTGCCTGGAGGTCAAGTGACACTGAAGCTTTCTTT. Its protein is CAWRSSDTEAFF.